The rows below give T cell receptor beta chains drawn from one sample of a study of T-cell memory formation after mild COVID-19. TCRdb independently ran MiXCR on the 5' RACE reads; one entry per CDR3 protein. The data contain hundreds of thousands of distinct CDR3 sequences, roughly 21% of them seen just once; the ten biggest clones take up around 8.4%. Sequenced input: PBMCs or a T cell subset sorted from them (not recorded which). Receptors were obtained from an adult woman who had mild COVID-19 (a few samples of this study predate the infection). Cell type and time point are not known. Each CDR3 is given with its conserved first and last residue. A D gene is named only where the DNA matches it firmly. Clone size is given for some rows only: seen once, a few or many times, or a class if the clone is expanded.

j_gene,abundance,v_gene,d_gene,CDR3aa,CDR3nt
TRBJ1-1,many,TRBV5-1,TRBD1,CASSSGTGQNTEAFF,TGCGCCAGCAGCTCAGGGACAGGGCAGAACACTGAAGCTTTCTTT
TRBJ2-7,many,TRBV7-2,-,CASSLVGGASYEQYF,TGTGCCAGCAGCTTAGTAGGCGGGGCTTCCTACGAGCAGTACTTC
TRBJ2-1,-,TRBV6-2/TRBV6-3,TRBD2,CASHSGGASNEQFF,TGTGCCAGTCACAGCGGGGGGGCTAGCAATGAGCAGTTCTTC
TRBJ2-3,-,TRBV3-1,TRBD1,CASSQDPGQDTDTQYF,TGTGCCAGCAGCCAAGACCCTGGACAGGACACAGATACGCAGTATTTT
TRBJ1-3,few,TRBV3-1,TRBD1,CASSHVTGWPGNTIYF,TGTGCCAGCAGCCACGTGACAGGGTGGCCTGGAAACACCATATATTTT
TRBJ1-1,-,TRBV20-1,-,CSARSLRGALNTEAFF,TGCAGTGCTAGGTCCCTCAGGGGTGCTCTGAACACTGAAGCTTTCTTT
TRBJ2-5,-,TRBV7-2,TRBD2,CASSLSPSGSETQYF,TGTGCCAGCAGCTTAAGTCCTAGCGGGAGCGAGACCCAGTACTTC
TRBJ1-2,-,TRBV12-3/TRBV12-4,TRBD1,CASSFSPRTGGIYGYTF,TGTGCCAGCAGTTTTTCCCCTCGGACAGGGGGTATCTATGGCTACACCTTC
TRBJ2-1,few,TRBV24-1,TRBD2,CATSDFGVAGLPLGDEQFF,TGTGCCACCAGTGATTTTGGGGTAGCGGGACTGCCCCTCGGGGATGAGCAGTTCTTC
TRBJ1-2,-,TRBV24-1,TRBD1,CATSDPGGQGVHRYTF,TGTGCCACCAGTGACCCTGGGGGACAGGGGGTCCATCGCTACACCTTC
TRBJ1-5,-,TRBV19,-,CASNGQDKGVYQPQHF,TGTGCCAGTAATGGGCAGGACAAGGGGGTTTATCAGCCCCAGCATTTT
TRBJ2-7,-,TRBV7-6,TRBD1,CASSSGTGGSEQYF,TGTGCCAGCAGCTCCGGGACAGGCGGTTCCGAGCAGTACTTC
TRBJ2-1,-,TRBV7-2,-,CASSLARGGSGYNEQFF,TGTGCCAGCAGCTTAGCTAGGGGGGGGAGCGGCTACAATGAGCAGTTCTTC
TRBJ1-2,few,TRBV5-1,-,CASSPSPGIGYYGYTF,TGCGCCAGCAGCCCCTCCCCGGGGATCGGCTACTATGGCTACACCTTC
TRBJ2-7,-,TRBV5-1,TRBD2,CASAPSGSVYEQYF,TGCGCCAGCGCCCCTAGCGGGAGCGTCTACGAGCAGTACTTC
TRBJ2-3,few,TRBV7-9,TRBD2,CASSWTSGEMTDTQYF,TGTGCCAGCAGCTGGACTAGCGGGGAAATGACAGATACGCAGTATTTT
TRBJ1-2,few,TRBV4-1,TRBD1,CASSHMDRVNGYTF,TGCGCCAGCAGCCACATGGACAGGGTAAATGGCTACACCTTC
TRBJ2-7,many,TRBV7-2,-,CASSLFFSYEQYF,TGTGCCAGCAGCTTATTCTTTAGCTACGAGCAGTACTTC
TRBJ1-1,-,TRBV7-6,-,CASSSPDTEAFF,TGTGCCAGCAGCTCACCGGACACTGAAGCTTTCTTT
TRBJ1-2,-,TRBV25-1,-,CASTSSGGLDYGYTF,TGTGCCAGCACTTCGAGTGGAGGGTTGGACTATGGCTACACCTTC
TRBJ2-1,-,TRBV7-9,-,CASSLGSRGGLYNEQFF,TGTGCCAGCAGCTTGGGATCCCGGGGAGGCTTGTACAATGAGCAGTTCTTC
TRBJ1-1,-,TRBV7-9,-,CASSLGHSELFF,TGTGCCAGCAGCCTGGGACATTCCGAATTGTTCTTT
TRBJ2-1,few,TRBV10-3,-,CAISGGVVDLNEQFF,TGTGCCATCAGTGGAGGGGTAGTTGATCTCAATGAGCAGTTCTTC
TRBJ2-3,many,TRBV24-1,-,CATSEQYPSTDTQYF,TGTGCCACCAGTGAACAGTACCCCAGCACAGATACGCAGTATTTT
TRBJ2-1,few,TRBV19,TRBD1,CASTPGQGSYNEQFF,TGTGCCAGTACCCCTGGACAGGGTAGTTACAATGAGCAGTTCTTC
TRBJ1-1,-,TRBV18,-,CASSPLLPGNYMNTEAFF,TGTGCCAGCTCACCACTACTTCCGGGGAACTACATGAACACTGAAGCTTTCTTT
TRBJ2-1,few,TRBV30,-,CASEIGGVNEQFF,TGTGCCTCTGAGATCGGGGGTGTCAATGAGCAGTTCTTC
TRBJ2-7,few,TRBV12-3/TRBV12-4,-,CASRPGRFSYEQYF,TGTGCCAGCAGACCCGGACGGTTCTCCTACGAGCAGTACTTC
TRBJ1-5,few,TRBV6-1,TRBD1,CASSGGDRASQPQHF,TGTGCCAGCAGTGGTGGGGACAGGGCAAGCCAGCCCCAGCATTTT
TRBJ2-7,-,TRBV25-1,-,CASSDTTFHEQYF,TGTGCCAGCAGTGATACCACTTTCCACGAGCAGTACTTC
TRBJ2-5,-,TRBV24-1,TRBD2,CATSDSRLAGGVETQYF,TGTGCCACCAGTGATTCACGACTAGCGGGAGGTGTAGAGACCCAGTACTTC
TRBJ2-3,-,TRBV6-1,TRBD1,CASSAMGTGITDTQYF,TGTGCCAGCAGCGCCATGGGGACAGGGATCACAGATACGCAGTATTTT
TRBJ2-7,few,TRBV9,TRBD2,CASSVGGGSRTYEQYF,TGTGCCAGCAGCGTAGGTGGCGGGAGTAGGACCTACGAGCAGTACTTC
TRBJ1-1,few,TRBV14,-,CASSPLPGGNSFF,TGTGCCAGCAGCCCGCTTCCGGGGGGTAATTCTTTCTTT
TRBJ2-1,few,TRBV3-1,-,CASSQEGAPFDEQFF,TGTGCCAGCAGCCAAGAAGGAGCTCCCTTCGATGAGCAGTTCTTC
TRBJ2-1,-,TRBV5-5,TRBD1,CASLRDSLGSYNEQFF,TGTGCCAGCCTCCGGGACAGCCTCGGCTCCTACAATGAGCAGTTCTTC
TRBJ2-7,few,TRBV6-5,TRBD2,CASSPLTSGTTYEQYF,TGTGCCAGCAGCCCCCTGACGAGCGGGACTACCTACGAGCAGTACTTC
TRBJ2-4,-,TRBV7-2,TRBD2,CASSRTGTSGSGSKNIQYF,TGTGCCAGCAGCAGAACCGGGACTAGCGGGAGTGGGTCCAAAAACATTCAGTACTTC